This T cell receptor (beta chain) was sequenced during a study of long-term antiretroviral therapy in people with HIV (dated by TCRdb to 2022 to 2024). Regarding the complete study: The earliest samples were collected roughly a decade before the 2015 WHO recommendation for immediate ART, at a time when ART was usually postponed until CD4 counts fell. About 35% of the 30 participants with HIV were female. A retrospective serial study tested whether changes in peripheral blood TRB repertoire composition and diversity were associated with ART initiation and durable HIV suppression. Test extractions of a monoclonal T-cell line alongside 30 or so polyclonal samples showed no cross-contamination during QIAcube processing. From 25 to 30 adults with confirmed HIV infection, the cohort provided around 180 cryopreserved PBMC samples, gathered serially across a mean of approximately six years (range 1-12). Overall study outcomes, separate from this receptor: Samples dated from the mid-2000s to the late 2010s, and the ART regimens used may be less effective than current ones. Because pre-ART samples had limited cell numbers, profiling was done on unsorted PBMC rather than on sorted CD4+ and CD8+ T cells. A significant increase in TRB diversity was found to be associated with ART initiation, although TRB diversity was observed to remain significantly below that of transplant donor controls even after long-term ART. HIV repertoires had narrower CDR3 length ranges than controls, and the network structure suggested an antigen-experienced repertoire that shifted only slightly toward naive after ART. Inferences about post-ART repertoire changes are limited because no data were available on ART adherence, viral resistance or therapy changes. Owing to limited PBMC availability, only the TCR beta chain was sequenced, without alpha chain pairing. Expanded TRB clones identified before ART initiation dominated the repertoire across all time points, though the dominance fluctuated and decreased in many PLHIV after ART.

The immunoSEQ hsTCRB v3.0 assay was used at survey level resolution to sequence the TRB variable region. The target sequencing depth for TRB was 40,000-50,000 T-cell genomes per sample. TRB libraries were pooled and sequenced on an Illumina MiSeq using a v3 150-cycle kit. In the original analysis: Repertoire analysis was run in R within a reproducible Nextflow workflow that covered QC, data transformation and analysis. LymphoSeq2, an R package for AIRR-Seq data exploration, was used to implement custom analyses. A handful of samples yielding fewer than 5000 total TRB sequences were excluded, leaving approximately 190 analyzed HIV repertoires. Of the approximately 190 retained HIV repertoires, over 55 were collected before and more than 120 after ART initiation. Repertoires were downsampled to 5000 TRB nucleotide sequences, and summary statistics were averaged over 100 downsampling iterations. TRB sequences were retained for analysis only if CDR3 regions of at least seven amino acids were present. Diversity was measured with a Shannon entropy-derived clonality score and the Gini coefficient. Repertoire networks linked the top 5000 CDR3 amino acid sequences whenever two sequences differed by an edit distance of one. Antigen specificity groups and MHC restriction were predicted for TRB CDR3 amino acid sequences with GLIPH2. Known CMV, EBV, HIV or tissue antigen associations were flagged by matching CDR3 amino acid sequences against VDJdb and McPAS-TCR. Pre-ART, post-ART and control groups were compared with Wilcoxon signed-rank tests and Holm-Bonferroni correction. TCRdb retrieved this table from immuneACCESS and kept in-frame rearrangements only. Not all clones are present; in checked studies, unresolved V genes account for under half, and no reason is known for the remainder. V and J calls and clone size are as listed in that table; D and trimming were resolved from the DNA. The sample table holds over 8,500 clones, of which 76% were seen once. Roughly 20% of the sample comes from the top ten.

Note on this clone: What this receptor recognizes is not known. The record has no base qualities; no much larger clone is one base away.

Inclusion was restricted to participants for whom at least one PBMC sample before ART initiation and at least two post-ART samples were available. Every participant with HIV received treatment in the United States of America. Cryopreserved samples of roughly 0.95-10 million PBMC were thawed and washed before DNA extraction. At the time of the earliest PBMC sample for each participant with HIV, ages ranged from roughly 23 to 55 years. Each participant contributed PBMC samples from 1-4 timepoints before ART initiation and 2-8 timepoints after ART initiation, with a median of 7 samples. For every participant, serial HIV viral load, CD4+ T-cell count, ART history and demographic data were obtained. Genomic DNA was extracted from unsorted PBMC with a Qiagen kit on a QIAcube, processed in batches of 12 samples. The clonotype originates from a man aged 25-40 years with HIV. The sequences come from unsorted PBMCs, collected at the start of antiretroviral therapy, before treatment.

The CDR3 reads as follows: CASSRGSKGEKLFF. The sequenced DNA: TGTGCCAGCAGCCGGGGTTCCAAGGGTGAAAAACTGTTTTTT. The rearrangement joined TRBV9 to TRBJ1-4; confidence is insufficient to name the D gene. V lost 4 bases and J lost 7 bases; the stretch between them is 14 bases long. Sequences SGDLS (CDR1) and YYNGEE (CDR2) are obtained from the germline V gene. The CDR3 holds 14 amino acids from the cysteine to the phenylalanine. Only the CDR3 DNA is retained, 42 bases long and in frame from the first base. Supplemented by the reference TRBV9 and TRBJ1-4 proteins around the CDR3, the complete variable domain is DSGVTQTPKHLITATGQRVTLRCSPRSGDLSVYWYQQSLDQGLQFLIQYYNGEERAKGNILERFSAQQFPDLHSELNLSSLELGDSALYFCASSRGSKGEKLFFGSGTQLSVL.